One T cell receptor beta chain is described in this entry. CD8+ and CD4+ T cells from blood underwent TCR beta sequencing, which was carried out in a high-throughput format. Those who served as multiple sclerosis controls were treatment-naive patients with stable or active relapsing-remitting disease. The data belong to a study of CD8 T cells in Susac syndrome. Germline CDR1 reads SGDLS; CDR2 reads YYNGEE. CDR3 length equals 12 residues. Trimming removed 4 bases at V and 3 bases at J, with 7 bases between. Random hexamers were used to reverse transcribe the RNA input (about 0.5 to 1 ug). An immunoSEQ multiplex PCR amplified TCR beta CDR3 over 54 Vbeta and 13 Jbeta. TCRdb ran MiXCR on the immunoSEQ multiplex PCR reads and lists one entry per CDR3 protein. The table shows about 200,000 distinct CDR3 sequences, with roughly 92% occurring only once.

Sequencing was carried out using CD8+ T cells from PBMCs. The chain is built from TRBV9 and TRBJ1-2; D gene ambiguous. The clonotype originates from a human donor with multiple sclerosis. CDR3 sequence: CASSPPDYGYTF. As DNA, the CDR3 is TGTGCCAGCAGCCCCCCGGACTATGGCTACACCTTC.